These 20 T cell receptor beta chains came from one sample sequenced in a study of blood T cell repertoires in COVID-19. The protocol was immunoSEQ multiplex PCR, while the TCRdb copy is restricted to in-frame clones and leaves out a portion. The table lists about 120,000 clones, around 80% of them singletons. Specimen: peripheral blood. The source is a woman aged 80 or over with acute or convalescent COVID-19.

V and J are TRBV7-3 and TRBJ1-1; 7 positions agree with TRBD1. Germline lookup yields CDR1 SGHTA and CDR2 FQGTGA. V trimming: 4 bases; J trimming: 5 bases; junction bases outside the gene matches: 4. The length of the CDR3 is 13 residues. CDR3 coding DNA: TGTGCCAGCAGCTCAGACAGGGTGACTGAAGCTTTCTTT. The encoded protein is CASSSDRVTEAFF.

The V and J genes are TRBV28 and TRBJ2-3; a weak D match, TRBD2 (11 bases). The V and J ends lost 7 bases and 6 bases respectively, with 26 bases between them. This CDR3 comprises 17 residues. Germline V gives CDR1 MDHEN, CDR2 SYDVKM. CDR3 coding DNA: TGTGCCAGCACTGGGGTAGCGGGAGGGGGACAGGGGGATACGCAGTATTTT. Amino acids: CASTGVAGGGQGDTQYF.

The J gene is TRBJ1-2, the V gene TRBV16; 9 positions agree with TRBD1. After removal of 0 bases from V and 12 bases from J, the junction contained 5 bases not matched to a gene. Germline V gives CDR1 KGHSY, CDR2 FQNENV. This CDR3 is built from 13 residues. This CDR3 is CASSQSRTGDNTF. DNA for the CDR3: TGTGCCAGCAGCCAATCGCGGACAGGGGATAACACCTTC.

The chain joins TRBV18 to TRBJ2-7; maybe TRBD2 (5 bases). This CDR3 region has 14 residues. Germline lookup yields CDR1 KGHSH and CDR2 LQKENI. The germline V and J ends were trimmed by 6 bases and 0 bases, with 12 bases remaining between them. This CDR3 is CASSGADSSYEQYF. The CDR3 DNA follows: TGTGCCAGCTCGGGAGCGGATAGCTCCTACGAGCAGTACTTC.

This chain joins TRBV6-2 or TRBV6-3 and TRBJ1-1; the match to TRBD1 covers 9 bases. V was pared by 6 bases and J by 7 bases, with 9 bases of the junction left unmatched. The germline V gene encodes CDR1 MNHEY and CDR2 SVGEGT. This CDR3 is built from 14 residues. In DNA, the CDR3 is TGTGCCAGCAGCCCCGACGGGACAGGGTTTGAAGCTTTCTTT. It codes for CASSPDGTGFEAFF.

The chain carries TRBV5-1 and TRBJ1-4; weak D call: TRBD1 (6 bases). The V end lost 3 bases, the J end lost 7 bases, and 13 bases lay between the germline ends. This CDR3 region has 14 residues. Per the germline V gene, CDR1 is SGHRS and CDR2 is YFSETQ. The CDR3 DNA reads TGCGCCAGCAGCTCAGGGGATATTGGTGAAAAACTGTTTTTT. Protein sequence: CASSSGDIGEKLFF.

This clone was recorded only once. The rearrangement joins TRBV6-5 to TRBJ2-2; TRBD2 aligns across 8 bases. The CDR3 length is 16 residues. The trim removed 0 bases at V and 4 bases at J, leaving 4 bases unmatched. CDR1 MNHEY and CDR2 SVGAGI come from the germline V gene. In nucleotides, the CDR3 is TGTGCCAGCAGTTACTCGAGCGGGGGCTTCACCGGGGAGCTGTTTTTT. This sequence encodes CASSYSSGGFTGELFF.

The chain is built from TRBV6-5 and TRBJ1-6, with 8 positions matching TRBD1. Germline trimming cut 4 bases from V and 7 bases from J; bases unmatched to any gene: 3. Germline CDR1 MNHEY, CDR2 SVGAGI. The CDR3 consists of 14 residues. DNA for the CDR3: TGTGCCAGCAGTTCCCGACAGGGGAATTCACCCCTCCACTTT. Protein product: CASSSRQGNSPLHF.

The CDR3 coding sequence is TGTGCCACCGTGGCGACAGGGAACAATCAGCCCCAGCATTTT. It specifies CATVATGNNQPQHF. This chain connects TRBV28 to TRBJ1-5, with 7 nucleotides matching TRBD1. Germline-derived CDR1 and CDR2 are MDHEN and SYDVKM. The CDR3 loop spans 14 amino acids. Trimming cost V 10 bases and J 3 bases; bases outside gene matches: 9.

The chain is built from TRBV10-2 and TRBJ2-7; tentative D call: TRBD1 (6 bases). The V end was cut by 6 bases, the J end by 3 bases, with 18 bases between. This CDR3 region has 15 residues. CDR1 is WSHSY and CDR2 is SAAADI in the germline V gene. The CDR3 sequence is CASRPTGIDLYEQYF. The CDR3 region has the DNA TGCGCCAGCAGACCGACAGGCATCGATCTCTACGAGCAGTACTTC.

The rearrangement uses TRBV4-1 and TRBJ1-2, with 8 nucleotides matching TRBD1. Germline CDR1 MGHRA, CDR2 YSYEKL. V shed 4 bases, J shed 5 bases, and the junction held 9 bases outside the gene matches. The CDR3 runs 15 residues. The CDR3 sequence: CASSPGQASQYGYTF. CDR3 nucleotides: TGCGCCAGCAGCCCGGGACAGGCATCCCAGTATGGCTACACCTTC.

The chain joins TRBV5-4 to TRBJ2-7, with D possibly being TRBD1 (6 bases). Per germline, CDR1 SGHNT and CDR2 YYREEE (reference sequence). The CDR3 runs 12 residues. Trimming stripped 6 bases from V and 6 bases from J, with 13 bases between. The DNA of the CDR3 is TGTGCCAGCAACCAGGACAGTGGCGAGCAGTACTTC. Translation gives CASNQDSGEQYF. Drawing the rest from reference TRBV5-4 and TRBJ2-7, the complete variable domain is ETGVTQSPTHLIKTRGQQVTLRCSSQSGHNTVSWYQQALGQGPQFIFQYYREEENGRGNFPPRFSGLQFPNYSSELNVNALELDDSALYLCASNQDSGEQYFGPGTRLTVT.

V gene TRBV7-9 combines with J gene TRBJ1-2; a weak D match, TRBD1 (5 bases). This CDR3 spans 15 amino acids. V was trimmed by 1 base and J by 3 bases, leaving 12 bases between them. Germline V gene data show CDR1 as SEHNR and CDR2 as FQNEAQ (reference sequence). The CDR3 protein is CASSLDGAGDYGYTF. The CDR3 nucleotides are TGTGCCAGCAGCTTAGATGGGGCGGGAGACTATGGCTACACCTTC.

The rearrangement uses TRBV2 and TRBJ1-3, with D perhaps TRBD1 (5 bases). CDR3 length: 16 amino acids. The germline V and J ends were trimmed by 4 bases and 0 bases, with 13 bases remaining between them. Germline V gene data show CDR1 as SNHLY and CDR2 as FYNNEI. The CDR3 DNA reads as TGTGCCAGCAGTGTGCGGGACGGACCCTCTGGAAACACCATATATTTT. Its protein product is CASSVRDGPSGNTIYF.

The chain has TRBV18 and TRBJ1-1; D is ambiguous. With 3 bases removed from V and 3 bases from J, the gap between germline ends came to 14 bases. This CDR3 spans 15 amino acids. CDR1 KGHSH and CDR2 LQKENI come from the germline V gene. The CDR3 DNA follows: TGTGCCAGCTCACCCCGAAACGGAGCGGACACTGAAGCTTTCTTT. It encodes CASSPRNGADTEAFF.

V gene TRBV5-1 combines with J gene TRBJ1-2; 7 bases fit TRBD1. CDR1 SGHRS and CDR2 YFSETQ come from the germline V gene. CDR3 length equals 14 residues. With V trimmed by 2 bases and J by 6 bases, 7 bases remained unmatched. The CDR3 loop reads CASSFRDRVNGYTF. DNA of the CDR3: TGCGCCAGCAGCTTCAGAGACAGGGTGAATGGCTACACCTTC.

The gene calls are TRBV28 and TRBJ1-5; TRBD1 aligns across 8 bases. The V and J ends lost 6 bases and 5 bases, in that order; junction bases with no gene match: 9. From germline, CDR1 is MDHEN and CDR2 SYDVKM. The CDR3 is 15 residues long. CDR3 nucleotides: TGTGCCAGCAGCCCTCAGGGGGCCGGGGATCAGCCCCAGCATTTT. Its translation is CASSPQGAGDQPQHF.

The V call is TRBV7-6, the J call TRBJ2-5; 7 nucleotides line up with TRBD1. Trimming cost V 1 base and J 5 bases; bases outside gene matches: 7. Germline lookup yields CDR1 SGHVS and CDR2 FNYEAQ. The CDR3 has 15 amino acids. The CDR3 is CASSLETGPWETQYF. In DNA, the CDR3 is TGTGCCAGCAGCTTAGAGACAGGGCCCTGGGAGACCCAGTACTTC.

The chain links TRBV4-3 to TRBJ1-2; D unclear. Germline CDR1 and CDR2: LGHNA and YSLEER. This CDR3 comprises 15 residues. Trimming pared 0 bases from V and 4 bases from J, leaving 12 bases between. CDR3 nucleotide sequence: TGCGCCAGCAGCCAAGATAGCGCATGGAGCTATGGCTACACCTTC. Amino acids: CASSQDSAWSYGYTF.

There are a few counts of this clone. This chain connects TRBV30 to TRBJ1-3; TRBD1 matches at 9 bases. CDR3 size: 12 residues. V lost 5 bases to trimming and J lost 8 bases; unmatched junction nucleotides: 4. Germline values: CDR1 GTSNPN, CDR2 SVGIG (reference sequence). This CDR3 reads CAWGDRADTIYF. CDR3 nucleotide sequence: TGTGCCTGGGGGGACAGGGCGGACACCATATATTTT.